A single count supports the clone carrying this T cell receptor beta chain. The antigen is unknown. This specimen comes from a study of vaccination and CD4 T cells after COVID-19. Study details: Convalescent donors: six male, four female; seven Caucasian, two Asian, one multiracial, two Hispanic. Every participant was given two doses of BNT162b2 or mRNA-1273 vaccine. The cells in question were stimulated using overlapping spike peptides derived from SARS-CoV-2, HCoV-NL63, HCoV-OC43 and HCoV-229E.

The CDR3 covers 16 residues. Germline assignment: CDR1 MDHEN and CDR2 SYDVKM. The ends were cut back, 5 bases at V and 2 bases at J, with 13 bases in the middle. Time point indicated: late sampling 161 to 241 days after vaccination in three convalescent patients. Treatment specified: approximately nine-day PBMC culture with coronavirus spike peptide pools or control peptides (ViraFEST assay). With the Oncomine TCR Beta short-read assay, DNA from cultured CD4+ T cells was sequenced. Once CD4+ T cells had been cultured, genomic DNA was extracted from them. A single record per CDR3 protein comes from TCRdb applying MiXCR to the PCR reads. Here the sample spans about 21,000 distinct CDR3 sequences, 46% being singletons.

The sequence was collected from a human donor who had recovered from COVID-19. The sample was CD4+ T cells from blood, cultured in vitro, taken about 7 months after SARS-CoV-2 vaccination. The chain combines TRBV28 with TRBJ1-6; weak D call: TRBD1 (5 bases). Here the CDR3 DNA reads TGTGCCAGCAGTAAACCAGCAGGGCCCTATAATTCACCCCTCCACTTT. This encodes CASSKPAGPYNSPLHF. The full variable domain, in which reference TRBV28 and TRBJ1-6 provide the parts outside the CDR3, is DVKVTQSSRYLVKRTGEKVFLECVQDMDHENMFWYRQDPGLGLRLIYFSYDVKMKEKGDIPEGYSVSREKKERFSLILESASTNQTSMYLCASSKPAGPYNSPLHFGNGTRLTVT.